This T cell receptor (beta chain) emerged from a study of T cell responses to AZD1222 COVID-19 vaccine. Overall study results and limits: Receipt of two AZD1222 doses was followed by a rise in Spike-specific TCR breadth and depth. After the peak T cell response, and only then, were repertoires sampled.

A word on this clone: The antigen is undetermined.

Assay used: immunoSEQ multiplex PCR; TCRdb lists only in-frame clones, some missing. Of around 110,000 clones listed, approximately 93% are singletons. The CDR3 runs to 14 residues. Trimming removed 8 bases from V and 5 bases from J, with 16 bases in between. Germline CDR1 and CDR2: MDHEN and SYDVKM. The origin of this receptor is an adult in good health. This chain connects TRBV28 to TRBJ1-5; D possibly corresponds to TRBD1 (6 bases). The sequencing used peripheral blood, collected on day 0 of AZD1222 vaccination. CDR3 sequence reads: CASVPVRGDQPQHF. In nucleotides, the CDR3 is TGTGCCAGCGTTCCTGTGAGGGGGGATCAGCCCCAGCATTTT.